A selection of T cell receptor beta chains follows, all from one sample in a study of shared clonotypes between healthy human individuals. Here immunoSEQ multiplex PCR was the method, and the copy in TCRdb shows in-frame clones only, minus some. This table holds about 1.1 million clones, 75% to 85% found once. Sequencing used memory CD4+ T cells from PBMCs. The receptors were gathered from a man between 18 and 29 years old in good health. Some clones in this sample may be carry-over from other donors' samples. CDR3s leave out the opening cysteine and the closing phenylalanine or tryptophan.

v_call: TRBV11-2
j_call: TRBJ2-7
cdr3_aa: ASSSRDVLMA

v_call: TRBV19
j_call: TRBJ2-7
cdr3_aa: ASSIDPGGPRHEQY

v_call: TRBV7-2
j_call: TRBJ2-7
cdr3_aa: ASSLNSSPYEQY

v_call: TRBV19
j_call: TRBJ2-1
cdr3_aa: ASTRGATYNEQF

v_call: TRBV9
j_call: TRBJ2-7
cdr3_aa: ASSVGTGGYYEQY

v_call: TRBV27
j_call: TRBJ2-7
cdr3_aa: ASSRAGGTYEQY

v_call: TRBV4-2
j_call: TRBJ2-7
cdr3_aa: ASSQASDFSYEQY

v_call: TRBV19
j_call: TRBJ2-3
cdr3_aa: ASIGTSGFTDTQY

v_call: TRBV28
j_call: TRBJ2-5
cdr3_aa: ASSSLAGAGETQY

v_call: TRBV11-3
j_call: TRBJ2-5
cdr3_aa: ASSLGGRETQY

v_call: TRBV27
j_call: TRBJ2-7
cdr3_aa: ASRTFLRGRDPYEQY

v_call: TRBV5-1
j_call: TRBJ1-2
cdr3_aa: ASSLSGVYGYT

v_call: TRBV7-6
j_call: TRBJ1-4
cdr3_aa: ASSLLGQDNEKLF

v_call: TRBV5-1
j_call: TRBJ2-5
cdr3_aa: ASSLVAARETQY

v_call: TRBV5-1
j_call: TRBJ1-1
cdr3_aa: ASSHYRGQGKTEAF

v_call: TRBV9
j_call: TRBJ2-5
cdr3_aa: ASNPTSQETQY

v_call: TRBV7-7
j_call: TRBJ1-1
cdr3_aa: ASSLRPGGEAF

v_call: TRBV7-2
j_call: TRBJ2-6
cdr3_aa: ASSFLTGMAGANVLT

v_call: TRBV20-1
j_call: TRBJ2-4
cdr3_aa: SAERGNIQY

v_call: TRBV5-1
j_call: TRBJ2-7
cdr3_aa: ASSLALVGEQY

v_call: TRBV5-6
j_call: TRBJ2-7
cdr3_aa: ASSTATGEGGEQY

v_call: TRBV30
j_call: TRBJ2-7
cdr3_aa: AWSVSRGTSYEQY

v_call: TRBV27
j_call: TRBJ2-6
cdr3_aa: ASSTKGTGMRGANVLT

v_call: TRBV2
j_call: TRBJ1-5
cdr3_aa: ASSRQGKSNQPQH

v_call: TRBV19
j_call: TRBJ1-3
cdr3_aa: ASRTTGGNTIY

v_call: TRBV10-3
j_call: TRBJ1-3
cdr3_aa: AISDGGNSGNTIY

v_call: TRBV19
j_call: TRBJ1-5
cdr3_aa: ASSISRGGSNQPQH

v_call: TRBV4-2
j_call: TRBJ1-3
cdr3_aa: ASSQLTGGRGNTIY

v_call: TRBV9
j_call: TRBJ2-1
cdr3_aa: ASSVAGGPYNEQF

v_call: TRBV29-1
j_call: TRBJ2-7
cdr3_aa: SVEDRGRSYEQY